The following is a T cell receptor (beta chain) sequence with its context. No antigen is known for it. The data originate from a study of radiation and T cells in renal cell carcinoma. Background on the study: Nephrectomy followed 15 Gy stereotactic body radiation by 4 weeks. Findings and limits, study-wide: From baseline, blood top tumor clonotypes peaked at 2 weeks post-radiation.

Method: immunoSEQ multiplex PCR; TCRdb's copy keeps in-frame clones and lacks some. The sample records roughly 130,000 clones, 70% to 90% being singletons. This CDR3 spans 13 amino acids. CDR1 is SQVTM, CDR2 ANQGSEA, per germline. V lost 7 bases, J lost 7 bases, and 20 bases lay in between. Time point here: baseline pretreatment blood. Indicated treatment: 15 Gy SBRT to primary tumor, nephrectomy 4 weeks later. Radiation-treated patients gave blood at baseline, week 2 and week 4. The tumor was a clear cell renal cell carcinoma. The input for sequencing was blood, taken from a patient whose treatment included radiotherapy and nephrectomy. The genes are TRBV29-1 and TRBJ2-7; the D gene is possibly TRBD2 (7 bases). The TCR originated in a woman aged 45-59 years with renal cell carcinoma. This CDR3 reads CSATRGGAGEQYF. CDR3 DNA sequence: TGCAGCGCCACCCGCGGGGGCGCGGGGGAGCAGTACTTC.